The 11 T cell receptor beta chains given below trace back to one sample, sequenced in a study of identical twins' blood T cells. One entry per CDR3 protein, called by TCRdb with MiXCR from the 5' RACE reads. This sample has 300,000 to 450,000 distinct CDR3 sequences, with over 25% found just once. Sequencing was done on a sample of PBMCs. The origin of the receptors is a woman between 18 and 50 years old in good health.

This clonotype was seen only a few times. CDR3 sequence reads: CASSGPGTGWSEKLFF. The CDR3 DNA is TGCGCCAGCAGTGGGCCCGGGACAGGGTGGAGTGAAAAACTGTTTTTT. J is TRBJ1-4 and V is TRBV10-2; 9 bases are shared with TRBD1. Germline trimming cut 4 bases from V and 7 bases from J; bases unmatched to any gene: 10. This CDR3 contains 16 residues. Germline loops: CDR1 WSHSY, CDR2 SAAADI.

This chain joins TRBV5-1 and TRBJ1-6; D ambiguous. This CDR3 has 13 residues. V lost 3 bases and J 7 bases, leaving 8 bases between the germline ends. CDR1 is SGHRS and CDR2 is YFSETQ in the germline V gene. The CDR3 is CASSSSQNSPLHF. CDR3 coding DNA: TGCGCCAGCAGCTCGTCTCAAAATTCACCCCTCCACTTT.

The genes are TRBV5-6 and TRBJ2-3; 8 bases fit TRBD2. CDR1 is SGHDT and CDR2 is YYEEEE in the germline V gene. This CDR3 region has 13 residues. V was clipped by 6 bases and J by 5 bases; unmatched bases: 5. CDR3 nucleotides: TGTGCCAGCAACCGGGGGGGCGTAGATACGCAGTATTTT. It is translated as CASNRGGVDTQYF. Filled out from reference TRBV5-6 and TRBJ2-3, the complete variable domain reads DAGVTQSPTHLIKTRGQQVTLRCSPKSGHDTVSWYQQALGQGPQFIFQYYEEEERQRGNFPDRFSGHQFPNYSSELNVNALLLGDSALYLCASNRGGVDTQYFGPGTRLTVL.

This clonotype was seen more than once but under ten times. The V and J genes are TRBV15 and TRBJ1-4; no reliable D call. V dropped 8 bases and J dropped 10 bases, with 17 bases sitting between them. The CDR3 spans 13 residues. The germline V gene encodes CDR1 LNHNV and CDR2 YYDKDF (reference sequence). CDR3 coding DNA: TGTGCCACCTCATCGGACCTTGGAGGAAAACTGTTTTTT. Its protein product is CATSSDLGGKLFF.

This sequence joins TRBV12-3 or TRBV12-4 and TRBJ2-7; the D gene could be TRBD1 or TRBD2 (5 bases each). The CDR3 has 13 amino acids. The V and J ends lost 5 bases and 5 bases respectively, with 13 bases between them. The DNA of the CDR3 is TGTGCCAGCAGTCCGGGGACCGAAAACGAGCAGTACTTC. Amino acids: CASSPGTENEQYF.

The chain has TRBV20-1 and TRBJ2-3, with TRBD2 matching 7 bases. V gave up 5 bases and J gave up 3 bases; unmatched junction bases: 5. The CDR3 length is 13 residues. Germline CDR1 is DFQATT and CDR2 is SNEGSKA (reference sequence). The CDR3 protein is CSARRAGTDTQYF. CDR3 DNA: TGCAGTGCTCGTAGAGCGGGAACAGATACGCAGTATTTT.

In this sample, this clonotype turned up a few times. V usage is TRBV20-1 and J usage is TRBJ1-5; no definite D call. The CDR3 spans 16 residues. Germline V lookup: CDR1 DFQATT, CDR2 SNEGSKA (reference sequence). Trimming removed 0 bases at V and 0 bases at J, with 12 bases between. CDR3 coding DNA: TGCAGTGCTAGAGATCGCGGGATCCCTAGCAATCAGCCCCAGCATTTT. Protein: CSARDRGIPSNQPQHF.

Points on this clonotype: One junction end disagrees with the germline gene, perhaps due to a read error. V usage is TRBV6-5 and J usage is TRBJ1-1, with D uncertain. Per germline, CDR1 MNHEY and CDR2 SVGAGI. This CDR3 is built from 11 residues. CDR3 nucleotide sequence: TGTGCCAGCAGTTACTCGGCCTCAATTTACTTT. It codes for CASSYSASIYF.

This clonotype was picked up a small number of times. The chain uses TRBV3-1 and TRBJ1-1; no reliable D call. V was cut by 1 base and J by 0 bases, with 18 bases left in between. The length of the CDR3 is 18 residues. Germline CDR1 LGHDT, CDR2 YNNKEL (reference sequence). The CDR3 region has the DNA TGTGCCAGCAGCCAAGTTGTCCAGTTAAATTCCTTGAACACTGAAGCTTTCTTT. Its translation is CASSQVVQLNSLNTEAFF.

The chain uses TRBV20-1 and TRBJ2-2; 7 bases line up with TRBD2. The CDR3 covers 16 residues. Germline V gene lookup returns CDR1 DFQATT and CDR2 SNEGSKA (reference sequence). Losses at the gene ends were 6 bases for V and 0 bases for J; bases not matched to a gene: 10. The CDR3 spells CSAASGETANTGELFF. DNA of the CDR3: TGCAGTGCAGCTAGCGGAGAGACCGCGAACACCGGGGAGCTGTTTTTT.

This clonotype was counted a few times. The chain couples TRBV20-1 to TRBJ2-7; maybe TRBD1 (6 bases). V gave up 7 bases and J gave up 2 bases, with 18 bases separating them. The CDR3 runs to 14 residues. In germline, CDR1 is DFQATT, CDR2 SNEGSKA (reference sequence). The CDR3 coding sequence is TGCAGTGTAAAGGACAGTACCCTCCCCTACGAGCAGTACTTC. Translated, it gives CSVKDSTLPYEQYF.